One T cell receptor beta chain is described in this entry. What antigen it recognizes has not been identified. No much larger clone exists at a distance of one base, and base qualities are not known. Distinct nucleotide sequences in the sample also encode this CDR3. Using the deep immunoSEQ assay, multiplex PCR amplified TCR CDR3 regions from genomic DNA. Extracted genomic DNA from each cell subset was distributed evenly across all wells of several immunoSEQ 96-well plates, and each plate was treated as a replicate. For sorted subsets, about 200 ng genomic DNA, equal to 25,000 to 35,000 T cell genomes, was loaded into each replicate PCR. Purified libraries were measured with a Qubit 3.0 fluorometer, size-checked on a Bioanalyzer 2100, and measured again with the KAPA Library Quantification kit. A separate single-read 150-cycle Illumina NextSeq 550 flow cell was used to sequence each immunoSEQ 96-well plate. Per the original workflow: Because the immunoSEQ output included only junctional sequences and no quality scores, the filtering could not be the same as the filtering used for full-length reads. To assign V/J genes and CDR3, sequences were annotated using PyIR, a Python wrapper for IgBLAST v1.9, with IMGT germline references. Any read was removed if the V/J assignment was weak (E-value above 1e-6), the CDR3 was missing, or the read contained stop codons, out-of-frame junctions, or ambiguous translated residues. V3J clonotypes were defined by identical inferred V gene, J gene, and CDR3 amino acid sequence. The percentage overlap between two repertoires was calculated by dividing the number of shared unique clonotypes by the size of the smaller repertoire. Three approaches were used to assess repertoire richness: RTK rarefaction, the Chao1 estimator, and Recon v2.1 estimates of unobserved clonotypes. Generation probabilities for all TCRbeta clonotypes obtained by the gDNA method from several donors were computed using OLGA. The source is immuneACCESS, and TCRdb retained only in-frame sequences with V and J called. Part of the clones is not carried over; for the studies checked, unresolved V genes explain less than half of this, and the remainder is unexplained. That table furnishes V, J and clone size, whereas the DNA furnished D and trimming. The sample records fewer than 3 million clones, around 93% of which are singletons. The ten most abundant clones make up 0.37% of the sample.

The donors were healthy, HIV-negative adults who had no recently reported acute infections or vaccinations. Every donor was a Caucasian adult living in Nashville, Tennessee, USA. CD4+ T cells were enriched by magnetic negative selection, after which naive cells were positively selected on CD45RA and the negative fraction was taken as the memory subset. Blood was collected by leukapheresis, and PBMCs were isolated by Ficoll-Histopaque density gradient centrifugation and then cryopreserved in liquid nitrogen vapor phase. Purity and quantity of every magnetically sorted T cell population were checked by analytical flow cytometry. Genomic DNA was isolated from every sorted fraction and measured by UV absorbance on a Nanodrop 2000c. Deletion took 0 bases off V and 0 bases off J, with a span of 3 bases between the germline ends. Taken from cysteine to phenylalanine, the CDR3 has 14 residues. CDR3 DNA is the only sequence kept; it has 42 bases, read in frame from the first base. As encoded in the germline V gene, CDR1 is SGDLS while CDR2 is YYNGEE.

This record belongs to a study of shared clonotypes between healthy human individuals (dated by TCRdb to between 2020 and 2021). About the investigation overall: A couple of women and a few men aged 18 to 49 years were included in the cohort. For each donor, CD4 naive and CD4 memory were each given three plates, CD8 naive was given two plates, and CD8 memory was given one plate. To estimate repertoire size and how much clonotype sharing occurs between individuals, the study deeply sequenced the blood TCR repertoires of 5 or 6 healthy adults. To increase sequencing depth and limit assay-specific biases, TCR repertoire library preparation and sequencing were carried out by different laboratories using diverse techniques. Between about 0.85 and 9.5 billion PBMCs per donor were obtained by leukapheresis. Results and caveats for the whole study, not just this receptor: Even with the large sequencing depth, rarefaction of the sorted-subset datasets indicated that sequencing was incomplete. Pairwise subsampling indicated that sequencing depth was expected to affect the degree of clonotype sharing among donors. The genetic and exposure-history diversity represented was limited by the small number of donors. Only blood was sampled, and tissue TCR repertoires likely differ from those in blood. Naive subsets generally had larger estimated clonotype richness than memory subsets did. Sharing across several donors was observed for around 4.8% of naive CD4, over 3% of naive CD8, about 2.5% of memory CD4, and over 0.3% of memory CD8 clonotypes. Clonotypes shared by all four sorted-subset donors showed higher generation probabilities than non-shared clonotypes.

This receptor was obtained from a man aged 18-30 years in good health. Some clones in this sample may be carry-over from other donors' samples. The chain is made from TRBV9 and TRBJ1-4; the D gene cannot be named for sure. Specimen: naive CD4+ T cells from PBMCs. The sample's cell subset or site label is to be understood as: CD45RA+ positively selected. The nucleotide sequence reads TGTGCCAGCAGCGTAGAGCCAACTAATGAAAAACTGTTTTTT. Its protein product is CASSVEPTNEKLFF.